This T cell receptor (beta chain) was observed in a study of T cell responses to AZD1222 COVID-19 vaccine. About the research overall: Pooled in the analysis were second doses at about 4 or about 12 weeks.

The study, taken as a whole, reports: Without day 14 samples, only post-peak T cell repertoires were studied. CD4 TCRs associated with vaccination spanned spike, dominating at 160-218 and 743-854. Elevations in Spike-specific TCR breadth and depth followed administration of two AZD1222 doses.

Trimming cost V 1 base and J 4 bases, with 9 bases left between them. The CDR3 is 14 residues long. Germline V gene sequence: CDR1 SEHNR, CDR2 FQNEAQ (reference sequence). Points on this clone: As yet, its antigen is unknown.

The protocol was immunoSEQ multiplex PCR, while the TCRdb copy is restricted to in-frame clones and leaves out a portion. The sample carries 160,000 or so clones, less than 95% recorded once. V usage is TRBV7-9 and J usage is TRBJ2-3; D is uncertain. The source is an adult in good health. The specimen comprised peripheral blood, sampled on day 0 of AZD1222 vaccination. CDR3 coding DNA: TGTGCCAGCAGCTTAGTCGCGGCCTCAGATACGCAGTATTTT. Translation: CASSLVAASDTQYF.